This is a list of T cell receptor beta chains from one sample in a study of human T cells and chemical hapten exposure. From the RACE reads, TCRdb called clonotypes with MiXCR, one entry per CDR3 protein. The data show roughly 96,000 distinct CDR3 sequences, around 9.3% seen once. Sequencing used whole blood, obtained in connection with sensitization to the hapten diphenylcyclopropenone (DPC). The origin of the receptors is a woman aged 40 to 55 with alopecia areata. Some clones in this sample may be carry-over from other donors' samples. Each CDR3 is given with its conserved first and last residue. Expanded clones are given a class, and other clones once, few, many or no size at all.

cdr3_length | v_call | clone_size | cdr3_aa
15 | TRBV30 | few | CAWGPPREGGSPLHF
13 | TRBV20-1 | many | CSAMGQTDYGYTF
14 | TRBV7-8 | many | CASNPGLAGGEQFF
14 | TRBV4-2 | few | CASSQDRGRVEQYF
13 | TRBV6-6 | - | CASSYREEETQYF
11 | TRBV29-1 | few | CSVDTGGEQYF
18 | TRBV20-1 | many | CSAREFGTSGSTFHEQYF
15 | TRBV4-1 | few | CASSQGSSFYNEQFF
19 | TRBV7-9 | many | CASSSPGRSGRGSYNEQFF
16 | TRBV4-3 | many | CASSQDGGKAGNTIYF
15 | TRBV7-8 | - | CASRPPSGAGNTIYF
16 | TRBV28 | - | CASSTGTGLYNSPLHF
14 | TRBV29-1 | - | CSAVTSSGANVLTF
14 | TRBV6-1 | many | CASSVAYDNYGYTF
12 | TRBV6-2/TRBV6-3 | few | CASSEVFYEQYF
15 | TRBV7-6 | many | CASSLAGSPYNEQFF
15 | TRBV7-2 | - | CASSYPGHYIREQYF
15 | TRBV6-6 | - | CASRPRQGNTGELFF
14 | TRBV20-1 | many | CSASTAGFTDTQYF
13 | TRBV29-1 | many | CSGTHQSSYEQYF
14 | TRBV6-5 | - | CASSFAGAPYEQYF
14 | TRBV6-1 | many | CASSGGTVNQPQHF
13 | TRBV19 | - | CASSSTDHYGYTF
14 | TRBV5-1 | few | CASSWGDPASEQYF
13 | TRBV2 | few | CASRPTVTYEQYF
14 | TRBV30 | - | CAWRRRQTRAEAFF
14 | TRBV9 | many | CASSGRTGTREQYF
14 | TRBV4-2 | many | CASSQDGIAYEQYF
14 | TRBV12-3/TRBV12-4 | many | CASKPGLAAVEQYF
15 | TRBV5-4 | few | CASSLRTGSTDTQYF
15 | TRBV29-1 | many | CSVDGGVEGPDTQYF
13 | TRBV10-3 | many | CAIRRDSPDTQYF
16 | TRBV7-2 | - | CASSFLSSSSYNEQFF
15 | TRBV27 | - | CASSPLAGSSYEQYF
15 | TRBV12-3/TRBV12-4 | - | CASSLGPANTGELFF
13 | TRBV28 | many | CASSFLAGNEQFF
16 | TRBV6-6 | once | CASTTGQGTLNYGYTF